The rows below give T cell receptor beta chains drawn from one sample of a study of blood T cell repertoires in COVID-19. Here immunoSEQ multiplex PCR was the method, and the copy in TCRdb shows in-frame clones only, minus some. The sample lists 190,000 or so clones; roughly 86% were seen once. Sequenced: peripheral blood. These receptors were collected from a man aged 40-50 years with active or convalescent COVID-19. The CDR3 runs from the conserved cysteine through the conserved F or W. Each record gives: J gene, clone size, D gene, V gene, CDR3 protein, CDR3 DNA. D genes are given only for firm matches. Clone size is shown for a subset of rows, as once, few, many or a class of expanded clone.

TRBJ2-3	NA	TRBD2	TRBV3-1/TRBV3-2	CASTGGRSDTQYF	TGTGCCAGCACGGGGGGGCGATCAGATACGCAGTATTTT
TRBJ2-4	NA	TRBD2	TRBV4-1	CASSQRLAGGRNIQYF	TGCGCCAGCAGCCAACGACTAGCGGGGGGCCGCAACATTCAGTACTTC
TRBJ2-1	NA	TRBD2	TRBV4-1	CASSTRGGGEQFF	TGCGCCAGCAGCACTCGGGGGGGCGGTGAGCAGTTCTTC
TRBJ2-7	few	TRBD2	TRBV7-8	CASSPGLAAYEQYF	TGTGCCAGCAGCCCTGGACTAGCGGCCTACGAGCAGTACTTC
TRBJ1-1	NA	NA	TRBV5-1	CASSGGEGTEAFF	TGCGCCAGCAGTGGCGGGGAGGGCACTGAAGCTTTCTTT
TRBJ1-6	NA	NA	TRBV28	CASSQGPYNSPLHF	TGTGCCAGCAGTCAGGGCCCCTATAATTCACCCCTCCACTTT
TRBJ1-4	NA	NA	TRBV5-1	CASSLRGLGSEKLFF	TGCGCCAGCAGCTTACGCGGGCTGGGAAGTGAAAAACTGTTTTTT
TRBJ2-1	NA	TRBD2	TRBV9	CASSVEAGGLNEQFF	TGTGCCAGCAGCGTAGAAGCGGGGGGGTTAAATGAGCAGTTCTTC
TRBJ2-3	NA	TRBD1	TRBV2	CASSEGVGDRETDTQYF	TGTGCCAGCAGTGAAGGCGTGGGGGACAGGGAAACAGATACGCAGTATTTT
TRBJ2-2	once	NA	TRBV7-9	CASSPKSGGTGELFF	TGTGCCAGCAGCCCGAAATCAGGAGGCACCGGGGAGCTGTTTTTT
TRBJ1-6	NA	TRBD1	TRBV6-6	CASSFPDRASPLHF	TGTGCCAGCAGTTTTCCTGACAGGGCTTCACCCCTCCACTTT
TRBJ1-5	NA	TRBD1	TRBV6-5	CASSQGQGNQPQHF	TGTGCCAGCAGTCAGGGACAGGGGAATCAGCCCCAGCATTTT
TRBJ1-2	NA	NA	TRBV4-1	CASSQDRVNYGYTF	TGCGCCAGCAGCCAAGATCGGGTCAACTATGGCTACACCTTC
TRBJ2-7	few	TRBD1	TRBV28	CASSKTGVRYEQYF	TGTGCCAGCAGCAAAACAGGGGTAAGGTACGAGCAGTACTTC
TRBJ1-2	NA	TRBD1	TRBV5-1	CASSEGTGGNGYTF	TGCGCCAGCTCCGAGGGGACAGGGGGCAATGGCTACACCTTC
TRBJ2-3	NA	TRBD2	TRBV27	CASSPLGIAGGTDTQYF	TGTGCCAGCAGTCCTCTAGGGATAGCGGGGGGGACAGATACGCAGTATTTT
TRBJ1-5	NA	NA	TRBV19	CASSTPGGASRVAQHF	TGTGCCAGTAGTACCCCCGGGGGGGCATCCCGCGTGGCCCAGCATTTT
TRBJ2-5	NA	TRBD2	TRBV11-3	CASSLSGGEGETQYF	TGTGCCAGCAGCCTTAGCGGGGGGGAGGGAGAGACCCAGTACTTC
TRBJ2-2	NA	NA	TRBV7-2	CASSRVNTGELFF	TGTGCCAGCAGCCGGGTGAACACCGGGGAGCTGTTTTTT
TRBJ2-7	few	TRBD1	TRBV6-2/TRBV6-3	CASCHTGGLHLNSYEQYF	TGTGCCAGCTGCCACACAGGGGGCTTACACCTAAACTCCTACGAGCAGTACTTC
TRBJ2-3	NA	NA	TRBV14	CASSQTGRATLDTQYF	TGTGCCAGCAGCCAAACGGGCAGGGCAACGCTAGATACGCAGTATTTT
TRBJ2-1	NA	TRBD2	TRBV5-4	CASSAGETVNEQFF	TGTGCCAGCAGCGCGGGAGAGACAGTAAATGAGCAGTTCTTC
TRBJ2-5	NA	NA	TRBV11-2	CASSLDLRETQYF	TGTGCCAGCAGCTTAGATCTCCGGGAGACCCAGTACTTC
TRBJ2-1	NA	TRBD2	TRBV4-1	CASSQGVSGAYNEQFF	TGCGCCAGCAGCCAAGGGGTTAGCGGGGCCTACAATGAGCAGTTCTTC
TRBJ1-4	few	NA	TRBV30	CAWGRGHQNEKLFF	TGTGCCTGGGGTAGGGGACATCAAAATGAAAAACTGTTTTTT
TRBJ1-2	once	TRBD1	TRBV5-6	CASSGTGGVGGYTF	TGTGCCAGCAGCGGAACAGGGGGTGTGGGTGGCTACACCTTC
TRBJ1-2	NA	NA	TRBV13	CASSPPGQGLGYGYTF	TGTGCCAGCAGCCCCCCCGGACAAGGCCTGGGCTATGGCTACACCTTC
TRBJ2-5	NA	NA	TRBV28	CASTRGLETQYF	TGTGCCAGCACCCGCGGCTTGGAGACCCAGTACTTC
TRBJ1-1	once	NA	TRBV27	CASYSAGRSTEAFF	TGTGCCAGCTATTCTGCAGGGAGGAGCACTGAAGCTTTCTTT
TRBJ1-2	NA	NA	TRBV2	CASSSQGTYGYTF	TGTGCCAGCAGTTCCCAGGGGACCTATGGCTACACCTTC
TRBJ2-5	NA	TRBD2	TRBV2	CASRLAGGPVETQYF	TGTGCCAGCCGGCTAGCGGGGGGTCCAGTGGAGACCCAGTACTTC
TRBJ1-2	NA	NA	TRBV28	CASSQGIDYGYTF	TGTGCCAGCAGTCAGGGGATCGACTATGGCTACACCTTC
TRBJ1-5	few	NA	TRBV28	CASSLRVKPQHF	TGTGCCAGCAGTTTACGGGTAAAGCCCCAGCATTTT
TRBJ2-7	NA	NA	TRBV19	CASSIPHLQEGSYEQYF	TGTGCCAGTAGTATTCCCCATTTACAGGAGGGGTCCTACGAGCAGTACTTC
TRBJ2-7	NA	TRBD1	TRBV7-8	CASTQSRGPYEQYF	TGTGCCAGCACCCAGAGCAGGGGGCCCTACGAGCAGTACTTC
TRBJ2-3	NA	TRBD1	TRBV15	CATSRRTGTTDTQYF	TGTGCCACCAGCAGGAGGACAGGGACCACAGATACGCAGTATTTT
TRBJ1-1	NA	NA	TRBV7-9	CASSGRRELNTEAFF	TGTGCCAGCAGCGGACGACGGGAGTTAAACACTGAAGCTTTCTTT
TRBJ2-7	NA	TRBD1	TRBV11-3	CASSLVSGQGSYEQYF	TGTGCCAGCAGCTTAGTGAGTGGACAGGGCTCCTACGAGCAGTACTTC
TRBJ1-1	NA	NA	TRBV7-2	CASSLATGGTEAFF	TGTGCCAGCAGCTTAGCTACGGGGGGCACTGAAGCTTTCTTT
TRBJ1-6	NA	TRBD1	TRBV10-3	CAISERGQDNSPLHF	TGTGCCATCAGTGAGAGAGGACAGGACAATTCACCCCTCCACTTT
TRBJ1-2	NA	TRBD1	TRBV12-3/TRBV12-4	CASSNQGGGYTF	TGTGCCAGCAGCAACCAGGGGGGTGGCTACACCTTC
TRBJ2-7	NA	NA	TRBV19	CASSPSGSLEAYEQYF	TGTGCCAGTAGTCCCTCGGGGTCGCTCGAGGCCTACGAGCAGTACTTC
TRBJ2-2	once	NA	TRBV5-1	CASSFSGNTGELFF	TGCGCCAGCAGCTTTAGCGGTAACACCGGGGAGCTGTTTTTT
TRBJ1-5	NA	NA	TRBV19	CASSSRPGQSNQPQHF	TGTGCCAGTAGTTCCCGCCCTGGACAGAGCAATCAGCCCCAGCATTTT
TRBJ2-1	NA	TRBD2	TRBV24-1	CATSDPTSGGNNEQFF	TGTGCCACCAGTGATCCGACTAGCGGGGGTAACAATGAGCAGTTCTTC
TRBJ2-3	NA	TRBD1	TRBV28	CASRRPGQGGDTQYF	TGTGCCAGCAGGCGCCCGGGACAGGGAGGAGATACGCAGTATTTT
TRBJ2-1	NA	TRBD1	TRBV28	CASSGQGAKNNEQFF	TGTGCCAGCAGTGGACAGGGGGCGAAAAACAATGAGCAGTTCTTC
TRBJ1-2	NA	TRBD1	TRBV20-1	CSASRDSTNYGYTF	TGCAGTGCTAGTAGGGACAGCACTAACTATGGCTACACCTTC
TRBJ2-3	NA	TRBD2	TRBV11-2	CASSLEAGGLVDTQYF	TGTGCCAGCAGCTTAGAAGCGGGGGGGCTGGTAGATACGCAGTATTTT
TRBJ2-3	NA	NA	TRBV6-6	CASSPGLSTDTQYF	TGTGCCAGCAGTCCGGGTCTTAGCACAGATACGCAGTATTTT
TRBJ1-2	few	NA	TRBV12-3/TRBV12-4	CASSLGSEGYTF	TGTGCCAGCAGTTTAGGGTCTGAGGGCTACACCTTC
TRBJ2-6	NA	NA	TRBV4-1	CASSQEPRGNSGANVLTF	TGCGCCAGCAGCCAAGAACCAAGGGGGAACTCTGGGGCCAACGTCCTGACTTTC
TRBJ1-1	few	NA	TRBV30	CAWNKLMNTEAFF	TGTGCCTGGAATAAACTCATGAACACTGAAGCTTTCTTT
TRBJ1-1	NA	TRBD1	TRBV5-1	CASREGQGNTEAFF	TGCGCCAGCAGAGAGGGACAGGGGAACACTGAAGCTTTCTTT
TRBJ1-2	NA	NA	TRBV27	CASSLSRGNYGYTF	TGTGCCAGCAGTTTATCGCGGGGTAACTATGGCTACACCTTC
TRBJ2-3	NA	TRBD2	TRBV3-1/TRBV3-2	CASTSLAGGSDTQYF	TGTGCCAGCACCTCTCTAGCGGGGGGCTCAGATACGCAGTATTTT